These 22 T cell receptor beta chains were all obtained from the same sample, sequenced in a study of beta chain features in type 1 diabetes. Expressed TCRB transcripts were sequenced, since all the RNA that had been isolated was reverse transcribed. TCRdb keeps only in-frame clones here, not all; method: immunoSEQ multiplex PCR. The table lists 200,000 to 250,000 clones, about a tenth of them singletons. The specimen sequenced was central memory CD4+ T cells from blood. The receptors were gathered from a man between 18 and 29 years old in good health.

This clone has only a few counts. The J gene is TRBJ2-3, the V gene TRBV10-3, with TRBD2 identical over 10 bases. Germline trimming cut 3 bases from V and 2 bases from J; bases unmatched to any gene: 11. Germline V CDR1 and CDR2: ENHRY, SYGVKD. CDR3 length: 18 residues. For the CDR3, the DNA is TGTGCCATCAGTGATCCGACCTATAGCGGGGGGCTCACAGATACGCAGTATTTT. Amino acids: CAISDPTYSGGLTDTQYF.

The V and J genes are TRBV7-9 and TRBJ2-4, with 7 bases fitting TRBD1. CDR1 SEHNR and CDR2 FQNEAQ come from the germline V gene (reference sequence). Trimming cost V 1 base and J 4 bases; bases outside gene matches: 4. This CDR3 spans 15 amino acids. The CDR3 region has the DNA TGTGCCAGCAGCTTAGAACCGGGACAGAAAAACATTCAGTACTTC. Amino acid sequence: CASSLEPGQKNIQYF. Full variable domain (outside the CDR3, taken from reference TRBV7-9 and TRBJ2-4): DTGVSQNPRHKITKRGQNVTFRCDPISEHNRLYWYRQTLGQGPEFLTYFQNEAQLEKSRLLSDRFSAERPKGSFSTLEIQRTEQGDSAMYLCASSLEPGQKNIQYFGAGTRLSVL.

This clone was detected a few times. V is TRBV29-1 and J is TRBJ1-2; TRBD1 might be the D (5 bases). V gave up 6 bases and J gave up 6 bases, with 23 bases separating them. CDR3 length equals 15 residues. Germline V gene lookup returns CDR1 SQVTM and CDR2 ANQGSEA. The CDR3 DNA sequence: TGCAGCGTCGAAATCCCGGGACCTTCTTGGCATGGCTACACCTTC. Its protein is CSVEIPGPSWHGYTF.

This clone came up a few times. This rearrangement joins TRBV30 to TRBJ2-5; D remains ambiguous. CDR1 and CDR2 (germline): GTSNPN, SVGIG (reference sequence). The CDR3 spans 15 residues. V dropped 0 bases and J dropped 4 bases, with 15 bases sitting between them. The CDR3 region has the DNA TGTGCCTGGAGTGTACGGAAGGGCGTGGGAGAGACCCAGTACTTC. Amino acid sequence: CAWSVRKGVGETQYF.

The CDR3 reads CASSLFAGISEAFF. The CDR3 nucleotides are TGTGCCAGCAGCTTATTTGCCGGGATCAGTGAAGCTTTCTTT. The chain joins TRBV7-2 to TRBJ1-1; no clear D gene. V lost 2 bases, J lost 7 bases, and 14 bases lay in between. This CDR3 spans 14 amino acids. The germline gives CDR1 SGHTA, CDR2 FQGNSA.

The chain employs TRBV5-4 and TRBJ2-6, with D possibly matching TRBD1 (6 bases). This CDR3 spans 15 amino acids. V was shortened by 2 bases and J by 1 base, with 7 bases between the two germline ends. CDR1 is SGHNT, CDR2 YYREEE, per germline (reference sequence). CDR3 nucleotides: TGTGCCAGCAGCTTTAGGGGGTCTGGGGCCAACGTCCTGACTTTC. Translated: CASSFRGSGANVLTF.

The V and J genes are TRBV7-6 and TRBJ2-3; no definite D call. This CDR3 comprises 15 residues. The germline V gene has CDR1 SGHVS and CDR2 FNYEAQ. V lost 2 bases to trimming and J lost 1 base, with 10 bases between them. This CDR3 reads CASSLQDRGTDTQYF. The CDR3 DNA reads TGTGCCAGCAGCTTACAGGACCGAGGCACAGATACGCAGTATTTT.

This clone occurred a few times. The rearrangement joins TRBV4-2 to TRBJ1-2; TRBD1 matches at 10 bases. CDR1 is LGHNA, CDR2 YNFKEQ, per germline. There are 16 residues in the CDR3. V lost 3 bases, J lost 4 bases, and 8 bases stayed unmatched. The CDR3 loop is CASSQRPGQGIYGYTF. The CDR3 DNA reads as TGTGCCAGCAGCCAGCGGCCGGGACAGGGGATCTATGGCTACACCTTC.

This clone was recorded a few times. The chain recombines TRBV6-6 with TRBJ2-1; D perhaps matches TRBD2 (6 bases). With 8 bases removed from V and 9 bases from J, the gap between germline ends came to 17 bases. The CDR3 covers 13 residues. The V gene's germline CDR1 is MNHNY and CDR2 SVGAGI (reference sequence). The chain's CDR3 is CASCGYLEGEQFF. In DNA, the CDR3 is TGTGCCAGCTGCGGCTATTTGGAGGGTGAGCAGTTCTTC.

The chain joins TRBV19 to TRBJ2-3, with 9 bases fitting TRBD2. V dropped 6 bases and J dropped 7; count of bases not matched to a gene: 5. CDR1 is LNHDA, CDR2 SQIVND, per germline (reference sequence). The CDR3 is 13 residues long. The CDR3 DNA reads TGTGCCAGTAGCCATGGACTAGCGAATACGCAGTATTTT. As protein: CASSHGLANTQYF. The full variable domain, with the rest looked up from reference TRBV19 and TRBJ2-3, is DGGITQSPKYLFRKEGQNVTLSCEQNLNHDAMYWYRQDPGQGLRLIYYSQIVNDFQKGDIAEGYSVSREKKESFPLTVTSAQKNPTAFYLCASSHGLANTQYFGPGTRLTVL.

The table lists this clone with many counts. V gene TRBV7-2 combines with J gene TRBJ2-7, with D perhaps matching TRBD2 (5 bases). This CDR3 region has 14 residues. Germline values: CDR1 SGHTA, CDR2 FQGNSA. Trimming shortened V by 1 base and J by 6 bases, and 13 bases separated the two germline ends. The CDR3 bases are TGTGCCAGCAGCTTAGGAGGGTCCATGGCCGAGCAGTACTTC. It translates to CASSLGGSMAEQYF.

This clone was observed a few times. The chain recombines TRBV5-8 with TRBJ2-2, with a possible D match to TRBD2 (6 bases). V lost 5 bases, J lost 5 bases, and 10 bases lay in between. Germline CDR1 SGHTS, CDR2 YDEGEE. This CDR3 has 13 amino acids. DNA of the CDR3: TGTGCCAGCAGGTCTGGGGGGACCGGGGAGCTGTTTTTT. This gives the protein CASRSGGTGELFF.

Regarding this clone: A much larger clone differs from this one at a single base, so this may be a read error. The rearrangement uses TRBV4-2 and TRBJ2-5; the match to TRBD2 covers 16 bases. The CDR3 is 19 residues long. V was pared by 3 bases and J by 2 bases, with 9 bases of the junction left unmatched. Germline lookup yields CDR1 LGHNA and CDR2 YNFKEQ. The CDR3: CASSHPGLAGGSRQETQYF. In nucleotides, the CDR3 is TGTGCCAGCAGCCATCCGGGACTAGCGGGAGGGAGCAGGCAAGAGACCCAGTACTTC.

Only a few counts were recorded for this clone. The gene calls are TRBV7-3 and TRBJ2-5; TRBD2 matches 10 bases. The V gene end was trimmed by 2 bases and the J gene end by 5 bases; junction bases not matched to a gene: 5. The CDR3 has 15 amino acids. Looked up from germline, CDR1 is SGHTA and CDR2 is FQGTGA. The CDR3 here is CASSLASGRSETQYF. The CDR3 nucleotides read TGTGCCAGCAGCTTAGCTAGCGGGAGATCGGAGACCCAGTACTTC.

CDR3 nucleotide sequence: TGTGCCAGCAGCTTAGCCCTCAAGCAGTTCTTC. Protein: CASSLALKQFF. V gene TRBV7-8 combines with J gene TRBJ2-1; D is uncertain. V lost 0 bases and J 11 bases, leaving 5 bases between the germline ends. This CDR3 contains 11 residues. Germline CDR1 SGHVS, CDR2 FQNEAQ.

In this sample, this clone turned up a few times. The rearrangement uses TRBV30 and TRBJ1-2, with D possibly being TRBD1 (5 bases). Trimming took 5 bases from V and 4 from J, leaving 23 bases between them. The CDR3 has 16 amino acids. In germline, CDR1 is GTSNPN, CDR2 SVGIG (reference sequence). CDR3 DNA sequence: TGTGCCTGGGATCTTGGAGGGGACCGTCGGTTCTATGGCTACACCTTC. Its protein product is CAWDLGGDRRFYGYTF.

The rearrangement uses TRBV1 and TRBJ2-6; the D call of TRBD1 is as the table states it, not checked on the DNA. TRBV1 constitutes a pseudogene. The CDR3 runs to 18 residues. The CDR3 here is CTADRTVCAQRRANVLTF. CDR3 DNA: TGCACAGCAGACAGAACGGTTTGTGCACAAAGGCGGGCCAACGTCCTGACTTTC.

This clone came up a few times. Other nucleotide sequences from this sample produce the same CDR3. J is TRBJ2-3 and V is TRBV29-1; D perhaps matches TRBD1 (6 bases). In germline, CDR1 is SQVTM, CDR2 ANQGSEA. CDR3 size: 12 residues. V shed 6 bases and J shed 2 bases, with 9 bases lying between them. Written as DNA, the CDR3 is TGCAGCGTGGGGACACCCACAGATACGCAGTATTTT. This codes for CSVGTPTDTQYF.

The V and J genes are TRBV9 and TRBJ2-1; the match to TRBD2 covers 8 bases. The V gene's germline CDR1 is SGDLS and CDR2 YYNGEE. The CDR3 totals 17 residues. After removal of 0 bases from V and 4 bases from J, the junction contained 9 bases not matched to a gene. For the CDR3, the DNA is TGTGCCAGCAGCGTAGTGTCCGTGACTAGCGCTTACAATGAGCAGTTCTTC. It is translated as CASSVVSVTSAYNEQFF.

The CDR3 region is CAWSASYRGRTYEQYF. In DNA, the CDR3 is TGTGCCTGGAGTGCTTCATACAGGGGGCGTACCTACGAGCAGTACTTC. The rearrangement uses TRBV30 and TRBJ2-7; TRBD1 matches 9 bases. CDR3 length equals 16 residues. The ends lost 1 base at V and 2 bases at J; junction bases unmatched: 9. Germline V gene lookup returns CDR1 GTSNPN and CDR2 SVGIG (reference sequence). Full variable domain (remainder filled in from reference TRBV30 and TRBJ2-7): SQTIHQWPATLVQPVGSPLSLECTVEGTSNPNLYWYRQAAGRGLQLLFYSVGIGQISSEVPQNLSASRPQDRQFILSSKKLLLSDSGFYLCAWSASYRGRTYEQYFGPGTRLTVT.

This clone was observed at least ten times. The chain is built from TRBV9 and TRBJ1-3; no definite D call. The V and J ends lost 4 bases and 4 bases respectively, with 9 bases between them. The CDR3 is 13 amino acids. CDR1 SGDLS and CDR2 YYNGEE come from the germline V gene. The CDR3 nucleotides are TGTGCCAGCAGCCTCCACGGAGGAAACACCATATATTTT. Its translation: CASSLHGGNTIYF.

V is TRBV7-2 and J is TRBJ2-2; D possibly corresponds to TRBD2 (6 bases). Germline CDR1 and CDR2: SGHTA and FQGNSA. The CDR3 contains 16 residues. Trimming shortened V by 5 bases and J by 1 base, and 14 bases separated the two germline ends. The CDR3 sequence is CASSPLGRENTGELFF. The CDR3 DNA sequence: TGTGCCAGCAGCCCGCTGGGGCGGGAGAACACCGGGGAGCTGTTTTTT.